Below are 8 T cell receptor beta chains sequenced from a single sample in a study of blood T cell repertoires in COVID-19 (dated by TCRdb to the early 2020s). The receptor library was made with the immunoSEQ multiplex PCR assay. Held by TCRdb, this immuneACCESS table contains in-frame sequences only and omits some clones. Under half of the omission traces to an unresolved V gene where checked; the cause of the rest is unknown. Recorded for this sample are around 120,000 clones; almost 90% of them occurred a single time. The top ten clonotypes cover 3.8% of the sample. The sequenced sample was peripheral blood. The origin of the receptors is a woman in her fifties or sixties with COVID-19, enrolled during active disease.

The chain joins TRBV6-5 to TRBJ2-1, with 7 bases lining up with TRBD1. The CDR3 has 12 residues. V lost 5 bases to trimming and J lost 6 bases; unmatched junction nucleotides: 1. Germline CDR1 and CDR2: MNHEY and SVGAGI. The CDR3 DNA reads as TGTGCCAGCAGTCAGGGGGTCAATGAGCAGTTCTTC. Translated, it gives CASSQGVNEQFF.

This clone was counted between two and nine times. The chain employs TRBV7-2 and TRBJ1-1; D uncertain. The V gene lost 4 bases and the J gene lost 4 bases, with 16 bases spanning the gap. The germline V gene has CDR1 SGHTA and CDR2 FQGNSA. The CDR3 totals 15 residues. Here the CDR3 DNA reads TGTGCCAGCAGCTGGAGTGAGTTTCTGGTCACTGAAGCTTTCTTT. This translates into CASSWSEFLVTEAFF.

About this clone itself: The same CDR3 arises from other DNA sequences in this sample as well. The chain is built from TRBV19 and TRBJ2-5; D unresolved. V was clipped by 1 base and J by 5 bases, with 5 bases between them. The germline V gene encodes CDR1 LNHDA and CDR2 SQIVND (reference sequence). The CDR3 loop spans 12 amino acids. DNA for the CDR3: TGTGCCAGTAGTATAGCCGGGGAGACCCAGTACTTC. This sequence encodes CASSIAGETQYF. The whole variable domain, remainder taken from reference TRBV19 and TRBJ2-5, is DGGITQSPKYLFRKEGQNVTLSCEQNLNHDAMYWYRQDPGQGLRLIYYSQIVNDFQKGDIAEGYSVSREKKESFPLTVTSAQKNPTAFYLCASSIAGETQYFGPGTRLLVL.

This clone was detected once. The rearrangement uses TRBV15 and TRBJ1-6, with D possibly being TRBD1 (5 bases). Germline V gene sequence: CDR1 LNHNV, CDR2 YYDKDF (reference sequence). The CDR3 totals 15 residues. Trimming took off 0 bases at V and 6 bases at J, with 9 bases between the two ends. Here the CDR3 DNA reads TGTGCCACCAGCAGAGATCGACAGAGTAATTCACCCCTCCACTTT. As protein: CATSRDRQSNSPLHF. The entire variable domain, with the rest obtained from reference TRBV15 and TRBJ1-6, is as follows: DAMVIQNPRYQVTQFGKPVTLSCSQTLNHNVMYWYQQKSSQAPKLLFHYYDKDFNNEADTPDNFQSRRPNTSFCFLDIRSPGLGDTAMYLCATSRDRQSNSPLHFGNGTRLTVT.

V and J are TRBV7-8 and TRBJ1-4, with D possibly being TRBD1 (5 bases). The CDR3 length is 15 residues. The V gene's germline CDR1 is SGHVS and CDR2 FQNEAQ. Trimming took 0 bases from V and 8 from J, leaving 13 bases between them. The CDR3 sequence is CASSLAARDEEKLFF. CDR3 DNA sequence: TGTGCCAGCAGCTTAGCGGCCAGGGATGAAGAAAAACTGTTTTTT.

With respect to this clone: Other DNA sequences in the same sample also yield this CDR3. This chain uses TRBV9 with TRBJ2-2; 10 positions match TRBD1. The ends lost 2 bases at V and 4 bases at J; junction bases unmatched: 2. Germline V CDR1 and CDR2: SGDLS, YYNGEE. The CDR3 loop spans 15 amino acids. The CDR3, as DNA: TGTGCCAGCAGCGTTGGACAGGGGGGCACCGGGGAGCTGTTTTTT. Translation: CASSVGQGGTGELFF.

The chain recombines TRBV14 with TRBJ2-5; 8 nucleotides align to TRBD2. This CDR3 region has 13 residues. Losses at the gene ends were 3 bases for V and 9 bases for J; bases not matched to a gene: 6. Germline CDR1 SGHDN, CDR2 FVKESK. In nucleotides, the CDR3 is TGTGCCAGCAGCCATCCAGCGGGGGCGGCCCAGTACTTC. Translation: CASSHPAGAAQYF.

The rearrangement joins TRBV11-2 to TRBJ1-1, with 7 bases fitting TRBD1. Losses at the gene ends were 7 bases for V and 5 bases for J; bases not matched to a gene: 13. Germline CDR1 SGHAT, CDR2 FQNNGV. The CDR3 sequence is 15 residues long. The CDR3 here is CASTAPGQILTEAFF. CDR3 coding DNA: TGTGCCAGCACAGCGCCGGGACAGATCTTAACTGAAGCTTTCTTT.